The sample holds a few counts of the clone carrying this T cell receptor (beta chain). What it binds is not known. This entry belongs to a study of T cell repertoires in cytomegalovirus infection. The trim removed 7 bases at V and 3 bases at J, leaving 9 bases unmatched. There are 15 residues in the CDR3. CDR1 and CDR2 (germline): LNHDA, SQIVND (reference sequence). One entry per CDR3 protein, called by TCRdb with MiXCR from the reads. The table includes 110,000 or so distinct CDR3 sequences, 30% detected once. The sequence was obtained from a human donor in good health (CMV status not recorded). Some clones in this sample may be carry-over from other donors' samples. J is TRBJ1-5 and V is TRBV19; 7 positions agree with TRBD1. The source was CD8+ T cells from cultured PBMCs, collected from culture after CMV antigen stimulation. The CDR3 sequence is CASNPDRVDNQPQHF. CDR3 sequence (DNA): TGTGCCAGTAACCCTGACAGGGTTGACAATCAGCCCCAGCATTTT.